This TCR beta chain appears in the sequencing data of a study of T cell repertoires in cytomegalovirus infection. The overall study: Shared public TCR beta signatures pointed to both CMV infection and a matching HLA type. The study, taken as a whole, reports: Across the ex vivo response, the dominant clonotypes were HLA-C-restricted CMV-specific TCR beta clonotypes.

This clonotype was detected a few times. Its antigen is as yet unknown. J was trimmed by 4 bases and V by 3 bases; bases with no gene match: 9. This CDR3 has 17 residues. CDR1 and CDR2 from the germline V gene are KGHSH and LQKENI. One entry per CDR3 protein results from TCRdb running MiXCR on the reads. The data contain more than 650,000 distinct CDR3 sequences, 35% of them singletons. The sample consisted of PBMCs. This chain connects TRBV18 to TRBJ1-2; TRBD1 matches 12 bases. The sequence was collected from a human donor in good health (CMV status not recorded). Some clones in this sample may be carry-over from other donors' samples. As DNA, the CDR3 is TGTGCCAGCTCACCCCCGGGACAGGGGGCGATCGTCTATGGCTACACCTTC. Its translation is CASSPPGQGAIVYGYTF. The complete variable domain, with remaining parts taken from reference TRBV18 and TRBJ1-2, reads NAGVMQNPRHLVRRRGQEARLRCSPMKGHSHVYWYRQLPEEGLKFMVYLQKENIIDESGMPKERFSAEFPKEGPSILRIQQVVRGDSAAYFCASSPPGQGAIVYGYTFGSGTRLTVV.